Listed below are T cell receptor beta chains from one sample, sequenced in a study of T cells in Graves' hyperthyroidism and ophthalmopathy. MiXCR was run by TCRdb on the multiplex PCR reads, yielding one entry per CDR3 protein. This table has about 270,000 distinct CDR3 sequences, less than 30% appearing once. Sequenced: blood. These TCRs come from a man aged 35 to 55 with Graves' hyperthyroidism that later progressed to Graves' ophthalmopathy. CDR3s include the opening cysteine and the closing phenylalanine or tryptophan. The D gene is left open where the match is weak. Size tells how often a clone was seen (once, few, many) or the class of an expanded clone, and some rows leave it out.

j_call,d_call,clone_size,v_call,cdr3_nt,cdr3_aa
TRBJ1-5,NA,many,TRBV2,TGTGCCAGCAGTGCCCGTGGGGGGAACAATCAGCCCCAGCATTTT,CASSARGGNNQPQHF
TRBJ2-6,TRBD2,NA,TRBV7-1,TGTGCCAGCAGCTCACTACGAAGGACTAGCGGGAGGGCTGGGGCCAACGTCCTGACTTTC,CASSSLRRTSGRAGANVLTF
TRBJ2-5,TRBD2,NA,TRBV6-1,TGTGCCAGCAAAACTAGCGGGAACGAAGAGACCCAGTACTTC,CASKTSGNEETQYF
TRBJ2-7,TRBD2,NA,TRBV2,TGTGCCAGCAGTGAGGGACTAGCGGGAAGACCCTACGAGCAGTACTTC,CASSEGLAGRPYEQYF
TRBJ2-5,TRBD2,NA,TRBV11-2,TGTGCCAGCAGCTCTACTTTGGGACTAGCGGGGAAAGGCGAGACCCAGTACTTC,CASSSTLGLAGKGETQYF
TRBJ2-4,NA,many,TRBV28,TGTGCCAGCAGTGCACCCACTTACGGGGCCAAAAACATTCAGTACTTC,CASSAPTYGAKNIQYF
TRBJ2-7,TRBD1,NA,TRBV19,TGTGCCAGTAGTTATCCGGGACAGGGGGACGAGCAGTACTTC,CASSYPGQGDEQYF
TRBJ2-2,TRBD1,many,TRBV7-7,TGTGCTAGCAGCCGGGACAGGGGAACAGGGGCCGGGGAGCTGTTTTTT,CASSRDRGTGAGELFF
TRBJ1-2,NA,many,TRBV6-4,TGTGCCAGCTCCACCCCCGGCTATGGCTACACCTTC,CASSTPGYGYTF
TRBJ1-2,NA,many,TRBV11-2,TGTGCCAGCAGCTTAGATACCCCGCCAGGACACTATGGCTACACCTTC,CASSLDTPPGHYGYTF
TRBJ2-7,NA,many,TRBV20-1,TGCAGTGCTAGAGATCCCTCGGGGAATCAGGACGAGCAGTACTTC,CSARDPSGNQDEQYF
TRBJ1-1,TRBD1,NA,TRBV12-3/TRBV12-4,TGTGCCAGCAGTGAAGCTGGACAGGGGTCTACTGAAGCTTTCTTT,CASSEAGQGSTEAFF
TRBJ2-7,NA,many,TRBV28,TGTGCCAGCAGACAACTAGGGAGTTACGAGCAGTACTTC,CASRQLGSYEQYF
TRBJ1-5,NA,many,TRBV6-5,TGTGCCAGCAGTTACTCTGATGGTCAGCCCCAGCATTTT,CASSYSDGQPQHF